This TCR beta chain emerged from a study of shared clonotypes between healthy human individuals. Study context: Each donor's CD4 naive and CD4 memory cells filled three plates apiece, CD8 naive two, and CD8 memory one. Study-level points and caveats: Clonotypes that were shared across a handful of donors made up roughly 5% of naive CD4 clonotypes.

The donor population consisted of healthy HIV-negative adults with no recent acute infections or vaccinations. TCRdb's table, derived via immunoSEQ multiplex PCR, lists solely in-frame clones and lacks some. The repertoire holds some 790,000 clones, with over 60% as singletons. This CDR3 region has 14 residues. The V gene lost 4 bases and the J gene lost 7 bases, with 13 bases spanning the gap. Germline V gives CDR1 LNHDA, CDR2 SQIVND (reference sequence). About this clone: Its target is unknown.

Sample: memory CD4+ T cells sorted from blood. The subset denotes: CD45RA-negative fraction. This chain connects TRBV19 to TRBJ2-2, with TRBD1 as a possible D gene (6 bases). This TCR came from a woman aged 25-40 years in good health. The CDR3 DNA reads TGTGCCAGTAGTACCACGCCAGGGGTCGGGGAGCTGTTTTTT. It specifies CASSTTPGVGELFF.